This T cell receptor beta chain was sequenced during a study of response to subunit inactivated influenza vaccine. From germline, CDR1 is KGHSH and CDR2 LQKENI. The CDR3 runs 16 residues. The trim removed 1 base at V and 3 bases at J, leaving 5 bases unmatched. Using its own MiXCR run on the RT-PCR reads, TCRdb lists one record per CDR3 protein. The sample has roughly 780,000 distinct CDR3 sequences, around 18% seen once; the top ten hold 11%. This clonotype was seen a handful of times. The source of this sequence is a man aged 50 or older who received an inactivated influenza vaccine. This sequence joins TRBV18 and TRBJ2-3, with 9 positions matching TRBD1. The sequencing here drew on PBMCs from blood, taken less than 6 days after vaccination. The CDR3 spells CASSPLIGTGTDTQYF. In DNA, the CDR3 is TGTGCCAGCTCACCACTGATAGGGACAGGGACAGATACGCAGTATTTT.